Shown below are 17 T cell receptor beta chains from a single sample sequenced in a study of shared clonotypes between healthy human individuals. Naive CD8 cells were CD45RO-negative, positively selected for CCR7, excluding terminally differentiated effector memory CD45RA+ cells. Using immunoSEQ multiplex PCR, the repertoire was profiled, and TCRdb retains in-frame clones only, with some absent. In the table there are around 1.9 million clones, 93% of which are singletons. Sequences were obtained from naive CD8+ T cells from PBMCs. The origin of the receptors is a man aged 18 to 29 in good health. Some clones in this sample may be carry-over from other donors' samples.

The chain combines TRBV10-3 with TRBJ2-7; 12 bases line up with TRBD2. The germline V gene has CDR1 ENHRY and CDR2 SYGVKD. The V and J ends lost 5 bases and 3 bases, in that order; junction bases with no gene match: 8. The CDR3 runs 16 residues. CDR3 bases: TGTGCCATCAGTTCCGGACTAGCGGGAAGTAGCTACGAGCAGTACTTC. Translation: CAISSGLAGSSYEQYF.

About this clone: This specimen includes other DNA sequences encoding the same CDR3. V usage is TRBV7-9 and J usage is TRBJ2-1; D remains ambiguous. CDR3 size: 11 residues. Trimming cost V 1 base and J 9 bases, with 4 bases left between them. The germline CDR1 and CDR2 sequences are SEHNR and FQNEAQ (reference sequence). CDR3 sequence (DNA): TGTGCCAGCAGCTTAGGTGGTGAGCAGTTCTTC. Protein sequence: CASSLGGEQFF.

The CDR3 region is CAWSVLAGPETQYF. The CDR3 DNA sequence: TGTGCCTGGAGTGTACTAGCGGGACCCGAGACCCAGTACTTC. The genes are TRBV30 and TRBJ2-5; 10 positions match TRBD2. The germline CDR1 and CDR2 sequences are GTSNPN and SVGIG (reference sequence). V shed 0 bases, J shed 5 bases, and the junction held 3 bases outside the gene matches. The CDR3 loop spans 14 amino acids.

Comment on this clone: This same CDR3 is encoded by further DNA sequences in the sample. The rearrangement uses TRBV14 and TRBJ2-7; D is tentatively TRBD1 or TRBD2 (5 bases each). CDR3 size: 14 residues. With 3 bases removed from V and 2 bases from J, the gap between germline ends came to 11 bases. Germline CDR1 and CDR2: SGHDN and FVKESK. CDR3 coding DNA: TGTGCCAGCAGCCAGGGACGGGGCCCCTACGAGCAGTACTTC. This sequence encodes CASSQGRGPYEQYF.

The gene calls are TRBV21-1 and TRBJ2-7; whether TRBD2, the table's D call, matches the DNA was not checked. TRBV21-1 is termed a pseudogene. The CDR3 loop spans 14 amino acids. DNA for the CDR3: TGTGCCAGCAGCAAAGTGGCTAGCGGATACGAGCAGTACTTC. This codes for CASSKVASGYEQYF.

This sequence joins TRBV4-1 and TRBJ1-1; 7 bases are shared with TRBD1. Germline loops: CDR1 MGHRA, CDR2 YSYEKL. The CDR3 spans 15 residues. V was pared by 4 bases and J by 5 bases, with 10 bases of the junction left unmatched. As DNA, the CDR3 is TGCGCCAGCAGCCTTAGGACAGGCCTTGCGACTGAAGCTTTCTTT. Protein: CASSLRTGLATEAFF.

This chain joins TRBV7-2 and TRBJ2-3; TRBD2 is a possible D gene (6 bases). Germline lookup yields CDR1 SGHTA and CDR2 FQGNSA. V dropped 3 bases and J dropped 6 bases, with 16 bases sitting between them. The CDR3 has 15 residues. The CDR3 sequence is CASSLLGGLGDTQYF. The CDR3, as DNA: TGTGCCAGCAGCTTGTTGGGAGGCCTTGGGGATACGCAGTATTTT.

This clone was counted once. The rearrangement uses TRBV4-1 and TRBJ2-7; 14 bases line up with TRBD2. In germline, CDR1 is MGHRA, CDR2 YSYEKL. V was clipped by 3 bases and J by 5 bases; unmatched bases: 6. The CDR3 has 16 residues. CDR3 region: CASSHGGLAGEDEQYF. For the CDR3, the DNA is TGCGCCAGCAGCCATGGGGGACTAGCGGGAGAGGACGAGCAGTACTTC.

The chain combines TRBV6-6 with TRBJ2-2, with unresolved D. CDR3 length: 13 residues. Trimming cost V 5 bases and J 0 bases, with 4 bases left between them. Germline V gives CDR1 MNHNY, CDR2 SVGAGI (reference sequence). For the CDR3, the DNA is TGTGCCAGCAGTCCCTCGAACACCGGGGAGCTGTTTTTT. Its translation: CASSPSNTGELFF.

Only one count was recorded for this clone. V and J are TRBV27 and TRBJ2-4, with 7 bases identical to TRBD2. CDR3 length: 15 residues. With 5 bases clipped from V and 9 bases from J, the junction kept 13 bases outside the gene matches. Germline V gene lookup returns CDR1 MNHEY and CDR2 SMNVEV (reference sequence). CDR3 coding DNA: TGTGCCAGCAGTCCTCTAGCGGCCGAGACAATCATTCAGTACTTC. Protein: CASSPLAAETIIQYF.

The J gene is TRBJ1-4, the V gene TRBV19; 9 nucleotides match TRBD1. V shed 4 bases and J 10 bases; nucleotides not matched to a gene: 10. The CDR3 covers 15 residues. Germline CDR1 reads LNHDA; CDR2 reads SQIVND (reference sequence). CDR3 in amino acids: CASSTTVPGQGKLFF. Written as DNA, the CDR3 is TGTGCCAGTAGTACCACTGTCCCGGGACAGGGAAAACTGTTTTTT.

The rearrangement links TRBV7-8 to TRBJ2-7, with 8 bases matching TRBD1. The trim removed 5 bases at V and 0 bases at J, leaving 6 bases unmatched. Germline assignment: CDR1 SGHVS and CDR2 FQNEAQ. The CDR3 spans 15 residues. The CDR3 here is CASSRQGASSYEQYF. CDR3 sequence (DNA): TGTGCCAGCAGCCGGCAGGGGGCCAGCTCCTACGAGCAGTACTTC.

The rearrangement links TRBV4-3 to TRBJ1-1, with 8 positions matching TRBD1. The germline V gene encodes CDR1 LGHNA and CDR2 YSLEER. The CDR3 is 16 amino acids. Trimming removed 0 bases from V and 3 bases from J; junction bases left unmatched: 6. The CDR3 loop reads CASSQDEGQAYTEAFF. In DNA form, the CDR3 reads TGCGCCAGCAGCCAAGATGAGGGACAGGCGTACACTGAAGCTTTCTTT.

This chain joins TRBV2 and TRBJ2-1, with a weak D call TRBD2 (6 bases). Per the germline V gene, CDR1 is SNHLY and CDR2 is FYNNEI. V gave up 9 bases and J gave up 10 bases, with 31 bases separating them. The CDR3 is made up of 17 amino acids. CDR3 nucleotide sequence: TGTGCCAGAGGATTTAAACGGATATCGGGACTCTTAGGAGAGCAGTTCTTC. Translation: CARGFKRISGLLGEQFF. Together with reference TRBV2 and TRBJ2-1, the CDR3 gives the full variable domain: EPEVTQTPSHQVTQMGQEVILRCVPISNHLYFYWYRQILGQKVEFLVSFYNNEISEKSEIFDDQFSVERPDGSNFTLKIRSTKLEDSAMYFCARGFKRISGLLGEQFFGPGTRLTVL.

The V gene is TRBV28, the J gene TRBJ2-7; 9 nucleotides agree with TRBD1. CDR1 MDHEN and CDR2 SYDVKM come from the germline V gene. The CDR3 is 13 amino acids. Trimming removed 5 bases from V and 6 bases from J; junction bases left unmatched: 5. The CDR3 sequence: CASSPGTGSEQYF. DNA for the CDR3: TGTGCCAGCAGTCCCGGGACAGGGAGCGAGCAGTACTTC.

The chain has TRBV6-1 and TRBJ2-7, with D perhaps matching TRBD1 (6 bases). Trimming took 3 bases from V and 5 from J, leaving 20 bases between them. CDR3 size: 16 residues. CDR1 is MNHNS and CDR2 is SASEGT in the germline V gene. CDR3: CASSDHHWTVGNEQYF. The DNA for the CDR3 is TGTGCCAGCAGTGACCACCATTGGACAGTCGGCAACGAGCAGTACTTC.

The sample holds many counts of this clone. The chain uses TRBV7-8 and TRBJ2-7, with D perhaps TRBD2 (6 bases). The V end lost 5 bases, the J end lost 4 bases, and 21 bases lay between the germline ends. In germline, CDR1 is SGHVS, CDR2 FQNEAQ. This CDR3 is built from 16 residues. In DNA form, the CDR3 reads TGTGCCAGCAGCCTAAAACCGGGACTCTCCTTGTACGAGCAGTACTTC. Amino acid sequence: CASSLKPGLSLYEQYF. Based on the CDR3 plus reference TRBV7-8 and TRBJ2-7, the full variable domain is GAGVSQSPRYKVAKRGQDVALRCDPISGHVSLFWYQQALGQGPEFLTYFQNEAQLDKSGLPSDRFFAERPEGSVSTLKIQRTQQEDSAVYLCASSLKPGLSLYEQYFGPGTRLTVT.